This T cell receptor beta chain comes out of a study of blood T cell repertoires in COVID-19. The wider study: Donors in the United States, Italy and Spain gave samples during acute or convalescent COVID-19. The cDNA or gDNA used as material had been derived from T cells, B-cell-depleted T cells, or PBMCs.

In the authors' methods: Amplifying reference gene primers gave estimates of nucleated cell counts. The table came from immunoSEQ multiplex PCR; TCRdb's copy has only in-frame clones and leaves some out. V, J and clone size were drawn from that table, and D and trimming were deduced from the DNA. The top ten hold around 2.7% of the sample, which has about 55,000 clones, roughly 88% seen once. Trimming pared 4 bases from V and 3 bases from J, leaving 11 bases between. The germline CDR1 and CDR2 sequences are SGHNT and YYREEE (reference sequence). CDR3 length: 13 amino acids. The material sequenced was peripheral blood. The sequence came from an elderly man with acute or convalescent COVID-19. The genes are TRBV5-4 and TRBJ2-7, with D tentatively TRBD1 (6 bases). The CDR3 region has the DNA TGTGCCAGCAGCACCGGGACACTCTACGAGCAGTACTTC. Amino acid sequence: CASSTGTLYEQYF.